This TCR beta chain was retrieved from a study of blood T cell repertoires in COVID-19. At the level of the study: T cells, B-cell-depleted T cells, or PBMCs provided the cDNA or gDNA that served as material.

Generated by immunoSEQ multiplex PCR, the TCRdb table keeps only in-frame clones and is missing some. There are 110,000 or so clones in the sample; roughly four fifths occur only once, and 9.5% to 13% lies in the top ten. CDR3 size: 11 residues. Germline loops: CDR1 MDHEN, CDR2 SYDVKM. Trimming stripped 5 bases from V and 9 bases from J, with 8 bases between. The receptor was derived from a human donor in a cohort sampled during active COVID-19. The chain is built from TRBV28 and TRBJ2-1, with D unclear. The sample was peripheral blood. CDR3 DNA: TGTGCCAGCAGTGAGGAGCCTGAGCAGTTCTTC. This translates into CASSEEPEQFF.